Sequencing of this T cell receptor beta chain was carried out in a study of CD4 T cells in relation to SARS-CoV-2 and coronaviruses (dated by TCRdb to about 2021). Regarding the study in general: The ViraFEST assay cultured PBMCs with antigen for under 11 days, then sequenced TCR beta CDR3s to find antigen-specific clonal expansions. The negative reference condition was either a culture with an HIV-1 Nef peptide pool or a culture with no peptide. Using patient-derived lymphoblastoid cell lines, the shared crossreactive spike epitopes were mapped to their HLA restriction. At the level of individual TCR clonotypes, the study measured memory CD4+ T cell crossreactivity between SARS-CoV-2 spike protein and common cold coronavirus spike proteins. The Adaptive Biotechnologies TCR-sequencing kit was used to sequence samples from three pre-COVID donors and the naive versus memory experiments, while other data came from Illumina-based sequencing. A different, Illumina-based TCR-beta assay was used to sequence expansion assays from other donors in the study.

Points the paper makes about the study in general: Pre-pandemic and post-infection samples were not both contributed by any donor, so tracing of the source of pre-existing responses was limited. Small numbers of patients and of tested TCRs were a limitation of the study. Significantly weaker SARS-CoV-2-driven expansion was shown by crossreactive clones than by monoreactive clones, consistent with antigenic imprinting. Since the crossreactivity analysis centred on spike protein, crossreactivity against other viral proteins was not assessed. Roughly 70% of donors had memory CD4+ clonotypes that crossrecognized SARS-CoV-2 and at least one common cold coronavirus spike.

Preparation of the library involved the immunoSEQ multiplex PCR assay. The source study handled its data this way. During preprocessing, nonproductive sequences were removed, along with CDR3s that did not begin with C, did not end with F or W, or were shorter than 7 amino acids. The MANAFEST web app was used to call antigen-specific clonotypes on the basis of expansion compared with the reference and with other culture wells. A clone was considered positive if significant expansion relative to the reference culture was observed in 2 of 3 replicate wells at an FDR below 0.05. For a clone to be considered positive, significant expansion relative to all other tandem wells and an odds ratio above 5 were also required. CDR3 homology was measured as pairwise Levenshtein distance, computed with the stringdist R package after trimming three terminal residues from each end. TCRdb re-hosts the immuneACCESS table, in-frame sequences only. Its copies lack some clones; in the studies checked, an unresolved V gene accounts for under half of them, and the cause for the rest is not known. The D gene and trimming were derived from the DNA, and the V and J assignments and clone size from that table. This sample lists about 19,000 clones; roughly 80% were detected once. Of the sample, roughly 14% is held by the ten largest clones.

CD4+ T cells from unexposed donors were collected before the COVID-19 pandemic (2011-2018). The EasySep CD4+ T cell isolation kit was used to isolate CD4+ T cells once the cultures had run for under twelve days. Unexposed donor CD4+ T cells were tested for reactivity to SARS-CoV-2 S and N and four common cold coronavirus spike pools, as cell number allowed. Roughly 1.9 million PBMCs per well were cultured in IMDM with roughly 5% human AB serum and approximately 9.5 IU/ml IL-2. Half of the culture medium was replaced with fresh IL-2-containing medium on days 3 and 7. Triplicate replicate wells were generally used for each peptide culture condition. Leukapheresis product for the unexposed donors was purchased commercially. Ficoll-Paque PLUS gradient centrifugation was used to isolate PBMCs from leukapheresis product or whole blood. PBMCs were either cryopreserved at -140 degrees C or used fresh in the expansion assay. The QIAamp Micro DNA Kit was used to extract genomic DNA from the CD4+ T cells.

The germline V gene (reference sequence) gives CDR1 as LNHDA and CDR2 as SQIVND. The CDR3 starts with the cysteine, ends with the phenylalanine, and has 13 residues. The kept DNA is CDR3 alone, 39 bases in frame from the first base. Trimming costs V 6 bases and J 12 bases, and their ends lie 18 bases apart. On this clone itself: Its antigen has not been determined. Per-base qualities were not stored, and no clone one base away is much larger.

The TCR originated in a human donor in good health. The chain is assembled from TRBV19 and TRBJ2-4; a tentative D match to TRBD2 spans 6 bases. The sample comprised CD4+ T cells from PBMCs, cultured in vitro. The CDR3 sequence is CASSLTEGGRQYF. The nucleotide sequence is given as TGTGCCAGTAGCCTGACTGAGGGAGGCCGTCAGTACTTC.